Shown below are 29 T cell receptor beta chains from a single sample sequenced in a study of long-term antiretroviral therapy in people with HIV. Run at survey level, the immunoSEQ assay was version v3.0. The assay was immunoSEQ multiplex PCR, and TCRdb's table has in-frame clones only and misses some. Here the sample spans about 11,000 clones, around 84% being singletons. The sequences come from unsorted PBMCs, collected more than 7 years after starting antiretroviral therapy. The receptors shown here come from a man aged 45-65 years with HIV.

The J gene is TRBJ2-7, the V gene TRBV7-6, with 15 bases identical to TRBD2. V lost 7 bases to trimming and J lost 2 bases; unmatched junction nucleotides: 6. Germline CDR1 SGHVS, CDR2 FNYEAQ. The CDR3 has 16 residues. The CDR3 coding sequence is TGTGCCAGCACCTTGGGACTAGCGGGGGGACCCTACGAGCAGTACTTC. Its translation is CASTLGLAGGPYEQYF.

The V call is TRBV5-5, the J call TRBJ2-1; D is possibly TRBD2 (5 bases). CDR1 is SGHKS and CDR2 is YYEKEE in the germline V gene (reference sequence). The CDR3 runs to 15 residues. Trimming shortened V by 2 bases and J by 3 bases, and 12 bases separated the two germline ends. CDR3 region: CASSLGSWGYNEQFF. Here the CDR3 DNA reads TGTGCCAGCAGCTTAGGGAGTTGGGGCTACAATGAGCAGTTCTTC.

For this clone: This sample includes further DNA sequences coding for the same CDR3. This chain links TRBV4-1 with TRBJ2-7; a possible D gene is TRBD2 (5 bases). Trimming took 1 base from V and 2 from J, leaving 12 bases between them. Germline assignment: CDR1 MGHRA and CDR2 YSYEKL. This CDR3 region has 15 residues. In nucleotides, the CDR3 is TGCGCCAGCAGCCAAGTAAGCGGAGCCCCCTACGAGCAGTACTTC. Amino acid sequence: CASSQVSGAPYEQYF.

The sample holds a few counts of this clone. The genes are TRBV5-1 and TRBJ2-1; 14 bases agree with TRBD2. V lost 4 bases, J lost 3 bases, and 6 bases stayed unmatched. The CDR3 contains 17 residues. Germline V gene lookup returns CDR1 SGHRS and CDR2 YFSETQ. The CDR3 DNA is TGCGCCAGCAGCCCGGGACTAGCGGGGGCCTACTACAATGAGCAGTTCTTC. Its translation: CASSPGLAGAYYNEQFF.

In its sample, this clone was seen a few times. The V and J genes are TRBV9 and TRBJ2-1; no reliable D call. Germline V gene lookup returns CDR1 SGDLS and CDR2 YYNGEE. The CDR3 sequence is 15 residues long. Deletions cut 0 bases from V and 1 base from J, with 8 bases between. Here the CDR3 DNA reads TGTGCCAGCAGCGTAGGCCGTGGTTCCTACAATGAGCAGTTCTTC. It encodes CASSVGRGSYNEQFF.

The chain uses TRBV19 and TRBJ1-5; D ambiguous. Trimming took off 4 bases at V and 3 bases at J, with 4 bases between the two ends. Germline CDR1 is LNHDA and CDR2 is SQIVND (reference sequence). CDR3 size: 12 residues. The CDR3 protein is CASSNYNQPQHF. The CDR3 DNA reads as TGTGCCAGTAGTAATTACAATCAGCCCCAGCATTTT.

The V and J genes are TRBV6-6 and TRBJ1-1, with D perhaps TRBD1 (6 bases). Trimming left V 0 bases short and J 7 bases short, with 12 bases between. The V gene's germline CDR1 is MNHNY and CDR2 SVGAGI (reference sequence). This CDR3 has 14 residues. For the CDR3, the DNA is TGTGCCAGCAGTTACTCCGGACAGCTTCTTGAAGCTTTCTTT. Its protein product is CASSYSGQLLEAFF.

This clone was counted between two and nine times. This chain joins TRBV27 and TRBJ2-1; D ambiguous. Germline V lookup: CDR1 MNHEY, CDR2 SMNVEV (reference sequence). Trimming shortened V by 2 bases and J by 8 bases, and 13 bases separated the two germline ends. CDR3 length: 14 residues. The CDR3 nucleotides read TGTGCCAGCAGTTTACGGGCAGTGCCCGATGAGCAGTTCTTC. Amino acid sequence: CASSLRAVPDEQFF.

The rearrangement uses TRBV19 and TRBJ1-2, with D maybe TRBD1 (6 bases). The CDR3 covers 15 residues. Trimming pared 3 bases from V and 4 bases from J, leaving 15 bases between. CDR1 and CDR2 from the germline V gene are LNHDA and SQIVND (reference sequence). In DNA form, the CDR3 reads TGTGCCAGTAGTATTCCAGGGGAAGGGAGCTATGGCTACACCTTC. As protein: CASSIPGEGSYGYTF.

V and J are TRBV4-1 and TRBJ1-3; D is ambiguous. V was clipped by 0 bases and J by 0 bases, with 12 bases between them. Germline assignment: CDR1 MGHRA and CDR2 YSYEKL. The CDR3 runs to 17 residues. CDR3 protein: CASSQDPPGSSGNTIYF. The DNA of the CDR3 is TGCGCCAGCAGCCAAGATCCTCCCGGCAGCTCTGGAAACACCATATATTTT.

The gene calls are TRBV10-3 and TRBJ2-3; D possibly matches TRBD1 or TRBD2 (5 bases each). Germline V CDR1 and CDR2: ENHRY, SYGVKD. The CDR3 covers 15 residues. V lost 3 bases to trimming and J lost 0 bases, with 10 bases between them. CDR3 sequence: CAISDPGASTDTQYF. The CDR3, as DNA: TGTGCCATCAGTGACCCCGGGGCTAGCACAGATACGCAGTATTTT.

CDR3 loop: CASGSGTRNTGELFF. DNA for the CDR3: TGTGCTAGTGGTTCCGGGACACGGAACACCGGGGAGCTGTTTTTT. The rearrangement joins TRBV12-5 to TRBJ2-2, with a tentative D call TRBD1 (6 bases). Germline values: CDR1 LGHNT, CDR2 FRNRAP. CDR3 size: 15 residues. V shed 4 bases and J shed 1 base, with 10 bases lying between them.

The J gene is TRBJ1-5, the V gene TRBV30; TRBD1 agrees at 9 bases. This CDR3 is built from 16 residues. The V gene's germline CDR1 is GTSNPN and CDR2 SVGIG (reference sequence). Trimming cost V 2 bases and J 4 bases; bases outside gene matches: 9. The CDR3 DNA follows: TGTGCCTGGAGTCTAACAGGGGGCCGCATTAATCAGCCCCAGCATTTT. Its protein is CAWSLTGGRINQPQHF.

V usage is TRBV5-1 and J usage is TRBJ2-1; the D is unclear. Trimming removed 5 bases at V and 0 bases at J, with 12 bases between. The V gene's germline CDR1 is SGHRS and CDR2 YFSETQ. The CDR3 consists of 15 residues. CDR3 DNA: TGCGCCAGCAGGCACCTAGAGGCCTCCTACAATGAGCAGTTCTTC. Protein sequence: CASRHLEASYNEQFF.

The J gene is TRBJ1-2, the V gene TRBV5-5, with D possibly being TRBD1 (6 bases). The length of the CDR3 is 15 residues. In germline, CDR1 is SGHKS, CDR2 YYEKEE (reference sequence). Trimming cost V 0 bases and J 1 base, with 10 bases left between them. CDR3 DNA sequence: TGTGCCAGCAGCTTGGCGGGACACAGTAACTATGGCTACACCTTC. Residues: CASSLAGHSNYGYTF.

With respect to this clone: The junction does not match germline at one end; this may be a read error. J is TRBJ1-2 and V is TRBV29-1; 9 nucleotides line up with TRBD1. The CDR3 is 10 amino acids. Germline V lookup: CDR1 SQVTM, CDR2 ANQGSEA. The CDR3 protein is CSVPGQGIAF. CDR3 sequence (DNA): TGCAGCGTTCCGGGACAGGGCATCGCCTTC.

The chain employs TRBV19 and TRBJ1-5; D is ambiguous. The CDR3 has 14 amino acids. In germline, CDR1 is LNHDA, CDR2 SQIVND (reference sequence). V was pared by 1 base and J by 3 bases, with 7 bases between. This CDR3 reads CASSIGEVNQPQHF. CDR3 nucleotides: TGTGCCAGTAGTATAGGAGAAGTCAATCAGCCCCAGCATTTT.

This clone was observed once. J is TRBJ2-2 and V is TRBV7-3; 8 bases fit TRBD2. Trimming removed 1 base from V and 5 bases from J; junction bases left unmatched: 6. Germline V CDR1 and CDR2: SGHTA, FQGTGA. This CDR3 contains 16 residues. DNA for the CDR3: TGTGCCAGCAGCTTAAACGGGGGGGAAGAAACCGGGGAGCTGTTTTTT. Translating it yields CASSLNGGEETGELFF.

The CDR3 sequence: CASSPSGGAGELFF. In nucleotides, the CDR3 is TGTGCCAGCAGCCCTAGCGGGGGGGCCGGGGAGCTGTTTTTT. The V gene is TRBV9, the J gene TRBJ2-2; 12 nucleotides line up with TRBD2. The germline V gene has CDR1 SGDLS and CDR2 YYNGEE. This CDR3 spans 14 amino acids. Trimming took 4 bases from V and 6 from J; bases not matched to a gene: 1.

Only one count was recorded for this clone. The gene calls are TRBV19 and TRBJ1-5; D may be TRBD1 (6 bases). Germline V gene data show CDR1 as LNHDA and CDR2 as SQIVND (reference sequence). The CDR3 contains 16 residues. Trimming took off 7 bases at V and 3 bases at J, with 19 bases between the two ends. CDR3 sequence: CASTISEGGTNQPQHF. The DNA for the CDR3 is TGTGCCAGTACCATATCGGAGGGGGGTACCAATCAGCCCCAGCATTTT.

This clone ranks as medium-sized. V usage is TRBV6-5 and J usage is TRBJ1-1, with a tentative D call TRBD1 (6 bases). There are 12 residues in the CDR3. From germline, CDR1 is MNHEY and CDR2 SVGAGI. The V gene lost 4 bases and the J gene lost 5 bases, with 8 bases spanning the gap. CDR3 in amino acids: CASSFQGTEAFF. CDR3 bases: TGTGCCAGCAGTTTTCAGGGGACTGAAGCTTTCTTT.

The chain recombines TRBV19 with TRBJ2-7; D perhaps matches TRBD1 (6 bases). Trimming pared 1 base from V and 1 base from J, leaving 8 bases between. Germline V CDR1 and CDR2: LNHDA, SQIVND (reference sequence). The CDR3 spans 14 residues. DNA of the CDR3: TGTGCCAGTAGTATAGGGACAGATTCCTACGAGCAGTACTTC. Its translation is CASSIGTDSYEQYF.

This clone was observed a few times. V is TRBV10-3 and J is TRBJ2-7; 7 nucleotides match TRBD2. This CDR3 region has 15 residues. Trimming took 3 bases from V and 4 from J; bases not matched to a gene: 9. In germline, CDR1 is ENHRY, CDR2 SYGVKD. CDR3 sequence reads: CAISESSQGLYEQYF. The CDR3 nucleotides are TGTGCCATCAGTGAATCAAGTCAGGGACTATACGAGCAGTACTTC.

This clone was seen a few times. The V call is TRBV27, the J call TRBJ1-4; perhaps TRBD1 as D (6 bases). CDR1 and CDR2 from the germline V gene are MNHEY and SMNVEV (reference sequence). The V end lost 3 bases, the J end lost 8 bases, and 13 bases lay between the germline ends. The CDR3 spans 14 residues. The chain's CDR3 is CASSLWGLGEKLFF. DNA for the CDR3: TGTGCCAGCAGTTTGTGGGGGCTCGGGGAAAAACTGTTTTTT.

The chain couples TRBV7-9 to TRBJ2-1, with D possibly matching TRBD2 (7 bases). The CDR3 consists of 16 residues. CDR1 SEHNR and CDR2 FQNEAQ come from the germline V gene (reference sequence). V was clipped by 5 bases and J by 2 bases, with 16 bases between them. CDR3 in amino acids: CASSPAGGQAYNEQFF. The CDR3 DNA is TGTGCCAGCAGCCCCGCCGGGGGGCAGGCCTACAATGAGCAGTTCTTC.

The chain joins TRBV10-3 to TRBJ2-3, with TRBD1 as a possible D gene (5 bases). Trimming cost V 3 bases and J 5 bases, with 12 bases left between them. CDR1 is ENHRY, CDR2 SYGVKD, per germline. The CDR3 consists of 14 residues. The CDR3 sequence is CAISDPVRGDTQYF. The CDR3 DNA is TGTGCCATCAGTGATCCGGTTAGGGGAGATACGCAGTATTTT.

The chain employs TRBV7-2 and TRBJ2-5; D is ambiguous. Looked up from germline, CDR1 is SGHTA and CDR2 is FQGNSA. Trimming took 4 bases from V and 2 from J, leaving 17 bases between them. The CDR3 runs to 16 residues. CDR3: CASSSNAGSLQETQYF. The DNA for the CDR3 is TGTGCCAGCAGCTCAAACGCCGGCAGCCTTCAAGAGACCCAGTACTTC.

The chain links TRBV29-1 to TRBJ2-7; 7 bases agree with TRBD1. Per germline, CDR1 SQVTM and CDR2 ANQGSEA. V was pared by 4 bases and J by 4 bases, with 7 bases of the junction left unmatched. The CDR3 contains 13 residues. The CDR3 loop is CSVAGGENYEQYF. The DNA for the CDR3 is TGCAGCGTTGCAGGGGGAGAGAATTACGAGCAGTACTTC.

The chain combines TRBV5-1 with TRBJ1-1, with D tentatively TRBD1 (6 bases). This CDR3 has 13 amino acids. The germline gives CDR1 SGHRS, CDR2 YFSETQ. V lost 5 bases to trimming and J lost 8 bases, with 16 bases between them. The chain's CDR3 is CASRPGQSFEAFF. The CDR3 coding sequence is TGCGCCAGCAGACCTGGACAGAGTTTCGAAGCTTTCTTT.